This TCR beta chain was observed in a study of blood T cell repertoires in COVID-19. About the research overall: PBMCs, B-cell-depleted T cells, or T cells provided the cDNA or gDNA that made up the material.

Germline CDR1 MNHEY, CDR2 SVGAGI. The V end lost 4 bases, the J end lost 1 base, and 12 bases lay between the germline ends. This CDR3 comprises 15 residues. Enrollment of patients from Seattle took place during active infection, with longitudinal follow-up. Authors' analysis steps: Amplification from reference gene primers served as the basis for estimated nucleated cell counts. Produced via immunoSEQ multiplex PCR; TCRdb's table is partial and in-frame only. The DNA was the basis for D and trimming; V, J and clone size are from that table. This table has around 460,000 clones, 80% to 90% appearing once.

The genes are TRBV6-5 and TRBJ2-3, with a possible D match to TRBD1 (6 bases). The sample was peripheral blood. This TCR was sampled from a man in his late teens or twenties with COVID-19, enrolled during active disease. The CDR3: CASSSQKGGTDTQYF. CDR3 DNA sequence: TGTGCCAGCAGTTCCCAGAAGGGGGGCACAGATACGCAGTATTTT.